This TCR beta chain was recorded in a study of T cells after yellow fever vaccination (dated by TCRdb to 2018 to 2020). For the wider study: Libraries from fractions with low cell numbers were prepared with the SMART-Seq v4 Ultra Low Input RNA kit. To follow T-cell clones before and after both primary and booster YFV17D yellow fever vaccination, bulk TCR alpha and beta repertoires underwent longitudinal sequencing. The cohort comprised two healthy male donors, one aged 18 to 29 and one aged 30 to 40 years. Bulk PBMC replicates and cell subsets were isolated from blood drawn at multiple timepoints before and after both primary and secondary immunization. Overall study results and their limits: Only a couple of donors were included in the study, so the extent to which the findings can be generalized is limited. A small share of clonotypes was detected in both CD4 and CD8 compartments, with the overlap likely arising from convergent recombination. After the booster, most clones that had expanded after primary vaccination were detected again (roughly 95% of CD4 and about 88% of CD8), suggesting broad maintenance of memory. The secondary T-cell response was weaker than the primary response but faster, peaking on day 5 instead of day 15. FACS-sorted repertoires could contain abundant contaminating clonotypes from the bulk population, so computational filtering was required.

Per the publication, the treatment or condition label means: live attenuated yellow fever vaccine strain. Two biological replicates of bulk PBMCs were collected at each blood-draw timepoint. PBMCs were isolated from peripheral blood using a standard Ficoll-Paque protocol. TriZol was used to extract RNA from bulk PBMCs, CD4 and CD8 fractions, and dextramer-positive and dextramer-negative fractions. Synthesis of TCR cDNA relied on 5'RACE template switching, a step that introduced a universal primer site along with unique molecular identifiers. cDNA synthesis was primed from both the TCR alpha and TCR beta constant segments. Two PCR steps were used to amplify libraries, with sample barcodes and sequencing adapters being added in the second step. Libraries were sequenced on Illumina HiSeq 2500 (2x100 bp) or NovaSeq (2x150 bp). Processing in the source paper ran as follows. MIGEC was used to demultiplex reads and collapse the reads into UMI consensus sequences, and MiXCR was used for V(D)J alignment. Clonotypes responding to the vaccine were identified with edgeR on replicate PBMC samples, with the criteria of FDR below 0.01 and a log2 fold change above 5 up to day 15. Bulk clonotypes were assigned CD4 or CD8 identity according to which sequenced CD4 or CD8 repertoire held them at higher abundance. The public reads were quality trimmed at Q25 with fastp and then assembled into clones with MiXCR by TCRdb, keeping productive beta chains. CDR3 protein duplicates are merged, each entry listing the most common genes and DNA. TCRdb assigned the V and J calls; the authors' analysis was not used. This sample is represented by 500,000 to 650,000 distinct CDR3 sequences; 9% to 15% of them were singletons. Clones ranked in the top ten supply just under 15% of the sample.

CDR1 and CDR2, per the germline V gene, are SQVTM and ANQGSEA. Germline trimming amounts to 4 bases on V and 4 bases on J, with 4 as the count of junction bases outside the gene matches. Inclusive of the bounding cysteine and phenylalanine, the CDR3 is 14 residues long. Here the CDR3 DNA is all that survives: 42 bases in frame from base 1. The table lists this clonotype with many counts. Its cognate antigen has yet to be identified. No base-level quality is on record; no much larger clone is a single base apart. This specimen was PBMCs, taken on the day of the yellow fever booster vaccination. This TCR was sampled from a man between 25 and 39 years old who received the YFV17D yellow fever vaccine. The chain is made from TRBV29-1 and TRBJ2-3, with 11 central nucleotides matching TRBD2. The bases are TGCAGCGTTGGAACTAGCGGGAGCTCAGATACGCAGTATTTT. The resulting protein is CSVGTSGSSDTQYF.